The clone carrying this TCR beta chain was counted a few times. The antigen is unknown. This record comes from a study of response to subunit inactivated influenza vaccine. V lost 3 bases, J lost 1 base, and 16 bases lay in between. The V gene's germline CDR1 is SGHAT and CDR2 FQNNGV. There are 18 residues in the CDR3. TCRdb reprocessed the RT-PCR reads with MiXCR, giving one entry per CDR3 protein. This table has around 790,000 distinct CDR3 sequences, around 21% appearing once. General observations from the study: The study's authors posited that every seasonal influenza vaccination enlists few new T cells.

The V and J genes are TRBV11-2 and TRBJ2-6, with D possibly being TRBD1 (5 bases). Sequenced material: PBMCs from blood, taken 5 days after vaccination. The source is a man aged 50-59 years who received an inactivated influenza vaccine. CDR3 in amino acids: CASSFILTGRSGANVLTF. CDR3 coding DNA: TGTGCCAGCAGCTTTATTCTAACAGGACGATCTGGGGCCAACGTCCTGACTTTC.